This entry describes one T cell receptor (beta chain). RNA transcripts yielded amplified TCR beta CDR3 regions. HTBI primers were employed in first-round RT-PCR, then a second-round multiplex PCR followed. In TCRdb, the multiplex PCR reads were re-called with MiXCR into one record per CDR3 protein. The sample has hundreds of thousands of distinct CDR3 sequences; 15% are singletons. These data are taken from a study of Graves' ophthalmopathy and Graves' hyperthyroidism. Trimming shortened V by 5 bases and J by 3 bases, and 12 bases separated the two germline ends. The CDR3 runs to 13 residues. CDR1 and CDR2 from the germline V gene are SGHKS and YYEKEE (reference sequence). The PBMCs originated from more than 7.5 ml of fresh peripheral blood.

This sequence was found in a woman between 18 and 30 years old with stable Graves' hyperthyroidism. The genes are TRBV5-5 and TRBJ2-7; D could derive from TRBD1 or TRBD2 (5 bases each). The sequenced material came from peripheral blood. The CDR3 reads CASRPGTFYEQYF. The DNA for the CDR3 is TGTGCCAGCAGACCTGGGACCTTCTACGAGCAGTACTTC.